Below, one TCR beta chain is given with its context. This clonotype was seen many times. It has no known antigen specificity. The sample holds no much larger clone one base away, and base qualities are not on file. The data are from a study of T-cell reconstitution after alpha-beta-depleted transplantation in children (dated by TCRdb to about 2016). Broadly, across the study: T-cell immune reconstitution after TCRalphabeta/CD19-depleted allogeneic hematopoietic cell transplantation in children was quantitatively tracked in the study by means of TCR repertoire profiling.

The protocol used for the library was PCR. Sequencing used an Illumina HiSeq 2500. TCR library preparation used molecular barcoding, with unique molecular identifiers applied to normalize quantification of the TCRbeta repertoire. TCRdb cleaned the public reads at Q25 with fastp, built clones with MiXCR and kept in-frame beta chains. Entries are consolidated by CDR3 protein sequence, retaining the most common genes and DNA. The sample records 700,000 to 850,000 distinct CDR3 sequences, less than 20% of which are singletons. Jointly, the top ten make up about 5% of the sample. General study outcomes and caveats: The apparently early recovery of alphabetaT-cell counts about two months after transplant reportedly depended on only several hundred rapidly expanded clones that came from non-depleted graft cells. In some patients, high TCRbeta diversity at day 60 was attributed to recipient T cells and intrathymic progenitors that had survived conditioning. The frequencies of hyperexpanded clones fell over the following months, and after one year, T-cell counts and TCRbeta diversity were mostly attributed to newly produced T cells.

The intended sense of this specimen's treatment or condition label: allogeneic hematopoietic cell transplantation with graft depleted of TCRalphabeta T cells and CD19 B cells. The children who served as transplant recipients had been given grafts of TCRalphabeta/CD19-depleted allogeneic hematopoietic cells. The CDR3 numbers 15 residues from cysteine through phenylalanine. Of all the DNA, just the CDR3 is kept, 45 bases in frame from base 1. In the germline V gene, CDR1 corresponds to SGDLS and CDR2 to YYNGEE. Germline trimming: 4 bases from V, 5 bases from J; junction bases outside gene matches: 6. This material consisted of PBMCs, mostly from graft donor cells, taken 360 days after TCRalphabeta/CD19-depleted stem cell transplant. The rearranged chain carries TRBV9 and TRBJ2-3, with 11 junctional bases fitting TRBD2. The source is a male patient between 5 and 17 years old who had a stem cell transplant for acute lymphoblastic leukemia, so the T cells may come from the graft donor. For the CDR3, the sequence is CASSLLAGVKDTQYF. The DNA sequence reads TGTGCCAGCAGCCTACTAGCGGGAGTGAAAGATACGCAGTATTTT.